This T cell receptor beta chain was obtained from a study of T-cell memory formation after mild COVID-19. The wider study: TCR clusters largely stayed donor specific.

Comments on this clonotype: Its antigen remains unidentified.

Each CDR3 protein is one row after TCRdb ran MiXCR on the 5' RACE reads. The sample includes 300,000 to 400,000 distinct CDR3 sequences, over 10% of them seen just once. Study conclusions and caveats: The authors left the SARS-CoV-2 specificity of second-wave clones peaking on day 37 unconfirmed. Those CD4+ clones that contracted were mainly in CM and EM (CD8+ ones in EMRA). Clones shrinking from day 15 to 85 showed even CD4/CD8 mixes; later expanders tilted CD4+.

Trimming took off 6 bases at V and 7 bases at J, with 15 bases between the two ends. The CDR3 is made up of 14 amino acids. Input material: PBMCs or a T cell subset sorted from them (not recorded which). This clonotype originated in a man aged 18 to 30 who had mild COVID-19 (a few samples of this study predate the infection). Cell type and time point are not known. The rearrangement links TRBV12-3 or TRBV12-4 to TRBJ2-2; the D is unclear. The CDR3 loop reads CASRSPFMIGELFF. In DNA, the CDR3 is TGTGCCAGCAGGTCCCCCTTTATGATCGGGGAGCTGTTTTTT.